Listed below are T cell receptor beta chains from one sample, sequenced in a study of T-cell reconstitution after alpha-beta-depleted transplantation in children. TCRdb re-called the PCR reads with MiXCR, one entry per CDR3 protein. The sample has 600,000 or so distinct CDR3 sequences; roughly 23% are singletons. The sequenced sample was PBMCs, mostly from graft donor cells, obtained 360 days after TCRalphabeta/CD19-depleted stem cell transplant. These receptors were collected from a boy in the first two years of life who had a stem cell transplant for acute myeloid leukemia, so the T cells may come from the graft donor. CDR3s include the opening cysteine and the closing phenylalanine or tryptophan. Each record gives: V gene, J gene, D gene, clone size, CDR3 protein, CDR3 DNA. The D gene is left open where the match is weak. Not all rows give a size; the values are once, few, many and, for expanded clones, a class.

TRBV20-1	TRBJ2-3	NA	NA	CSASVVMSSIRTDTQYF	TGCAGTGCTTCAGTGGTGATGTCTAGCATTCGCACAGATACGCAGTATTTT
TRBV20-1	TRBJ2-7	NA	few	CSARIDRWSEQYF	TGCAGTGCTAGAATAGACAGGTGGTCCGAGCAGTACTTC
TRBV20-1	TRBJ1-5	NA	many	CSARGRGHPQHF	TGCAGTGCTAGAGGGCGGGGGCATCCCCAGCATTTT
TRBV3-1	TRBJ2-7	NA	many	CASSPLPPSVGRYEQYF	TGTGCCAGCAGCCCCCTTCCGCCCAGCGTGGGTCGCTACGAGCAGTACTTC
TRBV28	TRBJ1-2	TRBD1	few	CASSITGTGNYGYTF	TGTGCCAGCAGTATAACCGGGACAGGGAACTATGGCTACACCTTC
TRBV4-3	TRBJ2-2	NA	many	CASSPSWGPGELFF	TGCGCCAGCAGCCCCTCGTGGGGCCCCGGGGAGCTGTTTTTT
TRBV6-5	TRBJ1-1	NA	many	CASRLGLEAFF	TGTGCCAGCAGGCTGGGGCTTGAAGCTTTCTTT
TRBV4-3	TRBJ2-7	NA	few	CASSQDHQGEQYF	TGCGCCAGCAGCCAAGATCACCAGGGCGAGCAGTACTTC
TRBV20-1	TRBJ2-5	NA	NA	CSRVDSQGKTQYF	TGCAGTCGCGTAGACAGTCAGGGGAAGACCCAGTACTTC
TRBV6-5	TRBJ2-7	NA	many	CATRGHTTYEQYF	TGTGCCACCAGGGGACACACCACCTACGAGCAGTACTTC
TRBV10-3	TRBJ2-1	NA	many	CAISERSAYNEQFF	TGTGCCATCAGTGAGCGCAGCGCCTACAATGAGCAGTTCTTC
TRBV15	TRBJ1-2	TRBD1	NA	CATSTNRDRDHYGYTF	TGTGCCACCAGCACAAACCGGGACAGGGATCACTATGGCTACACCTTC
TRBV12-3/TRBV12-4	TRBJ1-4	TRBD1	few	CASTPQGHEKLFF	TGTGCCAGCACCCCACAGGGGCATGAAAAACTGTTTTTT
TRBV28	TRBJ2-3	NA	many	CASLALPDTQYF	TGTGCCAGCCTCGCCCTCCCGGATACGCAGTATTTT
TRBV12-3/TRBV12-4	TRBJ2-3	NA	NA	CASSLAYRPQRYF	TGTGCCAGCAGTTTAGCGTACAGGCCGCAGAGGTATTTT
TRBV15	TRBJ1-1	NA	NA	CATSRDPAVEAFF	TGTGCCACCAGCAGAGATCCCGCAGTTGAAGCTTTCTTT
TRBV12-3/TRBV12-4	TRBJ2-5	TRBD1	few	CASNDRGGLFQETQYF	TGTGCCAGCAATGACAGGGGGGGCCTATTTCAAGAGACCCAGTACTTC
TRBV4-3	TRBJ1-6	NA	NA	CASSQVVSRVRSPLHF	TGCGCCAGCAGCCAAGTAGTTTCCAGGGTTCGGTCACCCCTCCACTTT
TRBV12-3/TRBV12-4	TRBJ1-5	NA	NA	CASTLPPQPQHF	TGTGCCAGCACCCTTCCCCCGCAGCCCCAGCATTTT
TRBV20-1	TRBJ2-5	TRBD1	few	CSARTGGGETQYF	TGCAGTGCCAGGACAGGGGGCGGTGAGACCCAGTACTTC
TRBV12-3/TRBV12-4	TRBJ2-4	NA	once	CASSSQGIQYF	TGTGCCAGCAGTTCGCAGGGCATTCAGTACTTC
TRBV6-6	TRBJ2-3	NA	many	CASKDDTQYF	TGTGCCAGCAAGGACGATACGCAGTATTTT
TRBV9	TRBJ1-5	NA	NA	CASSATGWSNQPQHF	TGTGCCAGCAGCGCGACAGGATGGAGCAATCAGCCCCAGCATTTT
TRBV20-1	TRBJ2-1	TRBD2	few	CSATPGRGGNEQFF	TGCAGTGCTACTCCCGGGCGGGGGGGAAATGAGCAGTTCTTC